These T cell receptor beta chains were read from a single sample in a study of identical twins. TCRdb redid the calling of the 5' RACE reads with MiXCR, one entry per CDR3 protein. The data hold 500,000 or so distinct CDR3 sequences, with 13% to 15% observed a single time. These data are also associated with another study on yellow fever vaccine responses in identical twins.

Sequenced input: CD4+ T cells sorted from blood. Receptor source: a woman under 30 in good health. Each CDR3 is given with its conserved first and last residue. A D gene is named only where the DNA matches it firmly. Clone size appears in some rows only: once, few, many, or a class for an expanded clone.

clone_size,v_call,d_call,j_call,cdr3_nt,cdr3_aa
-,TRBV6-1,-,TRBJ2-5,TGTGCCAGCAGTCTATCCCCAGGGTTAGGGACCCAGTACTTC,CASSLSPGLGTQYF
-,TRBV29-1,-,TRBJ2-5,TGCAGCGTTGGATCGAAAGTTGAGACCCAGTACTTC,CSVGSKVETQYF
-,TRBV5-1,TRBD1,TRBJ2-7,TGCGCCAGCAGCTTACTACTACTGCGGCCGGGACAGGGTTACGAGCAGTACTTC,CASSLLLLRPGQGYEQYF
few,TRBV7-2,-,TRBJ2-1,TGTGCCAGCAGCGGGGCGAGGACGGTTGGCAATGAGCAGTTCTTC,CASSGARTVGNEQFF
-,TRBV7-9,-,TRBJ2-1,TGTGCCAGCAGCCCCCCAAGCCTTTCCTACAATGAGCAGTTCTTC,CASSPPSLSYNEQFF
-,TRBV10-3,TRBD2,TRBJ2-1,TGTGCCATCAGAGGGACTAGCGGGAACTACAATGAGCAGTTCTTC,CAIRGTSGNYNEQFF
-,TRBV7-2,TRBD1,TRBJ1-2,TGTGCCAGCAGCTTACGGGACAGGGGCGGCTACACCTTC,CASSLRDRGGYTF
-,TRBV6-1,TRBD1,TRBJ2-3,TGTGCCAGCAGTGTCCAGGGGGCGTTGGGAAGAGATACGCAGTATTTT,CASSVQGALGRDTQYF
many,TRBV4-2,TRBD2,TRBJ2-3,TGTGCCAGCAGCCAACAGCCACTTACTAGCGGGGTCACAGATACGCAGTATTTT,CASSQQPLTSGVTDTQYF
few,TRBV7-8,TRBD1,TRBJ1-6,TGTGCCAGCAGCTTAGCGGGGACAGCGGGGAGCTCCTATAATTCACCCCTCCACTTT,CASSLAGTAGSSYNSPLHF